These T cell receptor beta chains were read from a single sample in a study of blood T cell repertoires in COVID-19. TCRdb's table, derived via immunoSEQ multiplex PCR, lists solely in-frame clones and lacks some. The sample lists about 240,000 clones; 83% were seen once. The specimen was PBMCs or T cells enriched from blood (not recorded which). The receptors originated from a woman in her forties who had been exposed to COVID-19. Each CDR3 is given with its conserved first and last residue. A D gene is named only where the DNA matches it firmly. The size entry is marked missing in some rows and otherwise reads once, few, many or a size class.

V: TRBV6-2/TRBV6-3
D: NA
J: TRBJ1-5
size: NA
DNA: TGTGCCAGCAGTTATTCTGGGGGCTACCAGCCCCAGCATTTT
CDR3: CASSYSGGYQPQHF

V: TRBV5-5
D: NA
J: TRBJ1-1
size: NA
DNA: TGTGCCAGCAGCTTCAGGCCGGACACTGAAGCTTTCTTT
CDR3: CASSFRPDTEAFF

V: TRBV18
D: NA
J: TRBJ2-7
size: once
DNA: TGTGCCAGCTCACCCGCCTCCGGGACTCCCTACGAGCAGTACTTC
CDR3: CASSPASGTPYEQYF

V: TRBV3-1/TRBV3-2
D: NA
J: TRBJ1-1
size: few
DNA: TGTGCCAGCAGCCTGGGGGGGGTGGGCACTGAAGCTTTCTTT
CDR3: CASSLGGVGTEAFF

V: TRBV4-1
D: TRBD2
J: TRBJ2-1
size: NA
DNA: TGCGCCAGCAGCCGGATTGGGACTAGGTCGTACAATGAGCAGTTCTTC
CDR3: CASSRIGTRSYNEQFF

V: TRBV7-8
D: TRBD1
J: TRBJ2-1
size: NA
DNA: TGTGCCAGCAGCTTGGGGACAGGGCGGGCCTACAATGAGCAGTTCTTC
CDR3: CASSLGTGRAYNEQFF

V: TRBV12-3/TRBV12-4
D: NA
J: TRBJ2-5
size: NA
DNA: TGTGCCAGCAGCTCTTTAGAGACCCAGTACTTC
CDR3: CASSSLETQYF

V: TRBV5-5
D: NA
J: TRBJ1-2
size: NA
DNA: TGTGCCAGCAGCTTGGTGGCAGGCGAAAACTATGGCTACACCTTC
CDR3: CASSLVAGENYGYTF

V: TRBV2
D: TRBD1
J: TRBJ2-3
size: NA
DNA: TGTGCCAGCAGTACCGACAGGGGGAGCACAGATACGCAGTATTTT
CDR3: CASSTDRGSTDTQYF

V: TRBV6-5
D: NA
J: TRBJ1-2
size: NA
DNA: TGTGCCAGCAGGGGGCCAGGACGAGACTATGGCTACACCTTC
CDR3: CASRGPGRDYGYTF

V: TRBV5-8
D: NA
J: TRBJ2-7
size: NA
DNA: TGTGCCAGCAGCAGGGGACTGCATCACCTGACCTACGAGCAGTACTTC
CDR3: CASSRGLHHLTYEQYF

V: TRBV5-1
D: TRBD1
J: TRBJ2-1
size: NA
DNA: TGCGCCAGCAGCTTGGGGACAGGGGTCTACAATGAGCAGTTCTTC
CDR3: CASSLGTGVYNEQFF

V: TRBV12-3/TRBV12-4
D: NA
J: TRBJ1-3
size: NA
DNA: TGTGCCAGCACCGTAGACAGCTCTTACACCATATATTTT
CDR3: CASTVDSSYTIYF

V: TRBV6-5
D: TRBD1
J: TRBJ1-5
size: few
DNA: TGTGCCAGCAGGGCTGACAGGGGTAATCAGCCCCAGCATTTT
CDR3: CASRADRGNQPQHF

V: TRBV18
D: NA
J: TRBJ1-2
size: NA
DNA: TGTGCCAGCTCCGACCGACGACAGGTTACTCATGGCTACACCTTC
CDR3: CASSDRRQVTHGYTF

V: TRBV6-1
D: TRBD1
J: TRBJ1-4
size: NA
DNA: TGTGCCAGCAGTGAACTGATACAGGGGGTAGGGGAAAAACTGTTTTTT
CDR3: CASSELIQGVGEKLFF

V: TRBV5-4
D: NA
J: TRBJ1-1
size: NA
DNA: TGTGCCAGCAGCATCCAACCAGACACTGAAGCTTTCTTT
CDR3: CASSIQPDTEAFF

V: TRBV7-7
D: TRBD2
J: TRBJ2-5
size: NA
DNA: TGTGCTAGCACCGAGTTAGCGGGGGAGGGTGAGACCCAGTACTTC
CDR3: CASTELAGEGETQYF

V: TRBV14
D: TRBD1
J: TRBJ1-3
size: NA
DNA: TGTGCCAGCAGCCAAGGACTGGGACAGGGGGCCTCTGGAAACACCATATATTTT
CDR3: CASSQGLGQGASGNTIYF

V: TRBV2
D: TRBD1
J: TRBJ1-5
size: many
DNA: TGTGCCAGCAGAGACGACAGGGGGCAACAGCCCCAGCATTTT
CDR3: CASRDDRGQQPQHF

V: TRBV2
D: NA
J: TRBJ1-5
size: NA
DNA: TGTGCCAGCCGCCGAGGCACGAGGGATCAGCCCCAGCATTTT
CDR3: CASRRGTRDQPQHF

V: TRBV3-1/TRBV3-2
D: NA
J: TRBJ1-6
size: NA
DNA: TGTGCCAGCAGCCGAAAGAGCGAGAATTCACCCCTCCACTTT
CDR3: CASSRKSENSPLHF

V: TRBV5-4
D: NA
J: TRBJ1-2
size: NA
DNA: TGTGCCAGCAGCTTGGATCTTAGGGGGGGCAACTATGGCTACACCTTC
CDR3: CASSLDLRGGNYGYTF

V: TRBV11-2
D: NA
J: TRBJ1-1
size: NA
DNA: TGTGCCAGCAGCTTAGATACGGTAGAAGCTTTCTTT
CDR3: CASSLDTVEAFF

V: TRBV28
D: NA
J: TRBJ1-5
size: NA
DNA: TGTGCCAGCAGTTTAGTGGGGGGTGGTAGCAATCAGCCCCAGCATTTT
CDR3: CASSLVGGGSNQPQHF

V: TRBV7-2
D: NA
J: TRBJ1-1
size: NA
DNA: TGTGCCAGCAGCTTACACTACAGGGAAGCCTTAAAAGCTTTCTTT
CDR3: CASSLHYREALKAFF

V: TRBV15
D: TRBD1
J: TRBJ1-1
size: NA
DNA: TGTGCCACCAGCAGCCCGACAGGGGCGAACACTGAAGCTTTCTTT
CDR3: CATSSPTGANTEAFF

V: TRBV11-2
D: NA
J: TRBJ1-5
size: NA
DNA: TGTGCCAGCAGCTTAGCATCTAGCAATCAGCCCCAGCATTTT
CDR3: CASSLASSNQPQHF

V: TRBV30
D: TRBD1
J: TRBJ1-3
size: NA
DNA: TGTGCCTGGGGAAACCCGGGACAGGGGCTCTTCTCTGGAAACACCATATATTTT
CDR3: CAWGNPGQGLFSGNTIYF

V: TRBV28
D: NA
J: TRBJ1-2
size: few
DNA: TGTGCCAGCGGACTGAAAAACTATGGCTACACCTTC
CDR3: CASGLKNYGYTF

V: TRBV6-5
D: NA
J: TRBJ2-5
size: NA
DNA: TGTGCCACCTGGGACATTGAAGAGACCCAGTACTTC
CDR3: CATWDIEETQYF

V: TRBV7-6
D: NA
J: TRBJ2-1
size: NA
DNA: TGTGCCAGCAGCCTGTCACGGGATGAGCAGTTCTTC
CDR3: CASSLSRDEQFF

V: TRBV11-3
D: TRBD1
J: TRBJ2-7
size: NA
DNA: TGTGCCAGCAGCTTAGGGGACAGCTACGAGCAGTACTTC
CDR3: CASSLGDSYEQYF

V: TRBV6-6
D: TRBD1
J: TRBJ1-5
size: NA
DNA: TGTGCCAGCAGTTCGCAGGGGGGACATCAGCCCCAGCATTTT
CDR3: CASSSQGGHQPQHF

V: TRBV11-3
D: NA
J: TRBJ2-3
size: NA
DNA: TGTGCCAGCAGCTCCCCCTCGTTGGATACGCAGTATTTT
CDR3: CASSSPSLDTQYF

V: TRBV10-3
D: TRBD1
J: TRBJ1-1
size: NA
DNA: TGTGCCATCAGTGGGACAGGGGTTGGCACTGAAGCTTTCTTT
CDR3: CAISGTGVGTEAFF

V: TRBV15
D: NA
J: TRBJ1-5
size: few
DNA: TGTGCCACCAGCAGAGGGAGGGAAAATCAGCCCCAGCATTTT
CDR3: CATSRGRENQPQHF

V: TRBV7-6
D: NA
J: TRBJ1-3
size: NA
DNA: TGTGCCAGCAGCCCGACGGGTAGCCCGCTCTCTGGAAACACCATATATTTT
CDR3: CASSPTGSPLSGNTIYF

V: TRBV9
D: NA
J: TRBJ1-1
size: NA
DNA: TGTGCCAGCAGCGTAGAGGGCAGGGTAGACACTGAAGCTTTCTTT
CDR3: CASSVEGRVDTEAFF

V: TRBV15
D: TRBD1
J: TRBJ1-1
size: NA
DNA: TGTGCCACCAGCAGAGGACAGGGAGGCACTGAAGCTTTCTTT
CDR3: CATSRGQGGTEAFF

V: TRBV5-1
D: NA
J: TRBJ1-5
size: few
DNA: TGCGCCAGCAGCTTGGTTGGATCAGCGGGGCAGCCCCAGCATTTT
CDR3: CASSLVGSAGQPQHF

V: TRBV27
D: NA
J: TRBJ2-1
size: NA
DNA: TGTGCCAGCAGTTTACAGGTTCCGCGCAATGAGCAGTTCTTC
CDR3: CASSLQVPRNEQFF

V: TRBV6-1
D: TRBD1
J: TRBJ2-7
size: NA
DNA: TGTGCCAGCAGCGACAGGGCCTACGAGCAGTACTTC
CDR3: CASSDRAYEQYF

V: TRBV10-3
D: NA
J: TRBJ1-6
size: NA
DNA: TGTGCCATCAGCCCCGACGGAGATAATTCACCCCTCCACTTT
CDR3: CAISPDGDNSPLHF

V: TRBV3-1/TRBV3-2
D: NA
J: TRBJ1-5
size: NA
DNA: TGTGCCAGCAGCCGGGGGGGCGCGTGGCAGCCCCAGCATTTT
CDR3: CASSRGGAWQPQHF

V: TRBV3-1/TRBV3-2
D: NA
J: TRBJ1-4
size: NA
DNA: TGTGCCAGCAGCCTCTACAGGGACGAAGAAAAACTGTTTTTT
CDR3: CASSLYRDEEKLFF

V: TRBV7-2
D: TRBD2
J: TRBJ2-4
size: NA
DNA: TGTGCCAGCAGCCCGCGGCGGGCTAGCGGGGCCAAAAACATTCAGTACTTC
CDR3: CASSPRRASGAKNIQYF